The clone carrying this T cell receptor (beta chain) is a singleton in its sample. These data are taken from a study of cytomegalovirus exposure and HLA in healthy donors. The PCR had 60 Vbeta and 13 Jbeta primers. Sequenced by immunoSEQ multiplex PCR; TCRdb stores in-frame clones only, minus some. The table has about 140,000 clones, more than 60% seen once. Trimming removed 0 bases from V and 0 bases from J, with 7 bases in between. The CDR3 contains 15 residues. Looked up from germline, CDR1 is SGHTA and CDR2 is FQGNSA. Input material: PBMCs. The chain carries TRBV7-2 and TRBJ2-3; D may be TRBD1 (5 bases). The clonotype originates from a male donor in good health and CMV-seronegative. This chain's CDR3 is CASSLAGLSTDTQYF. Here the CDR3 DNA reads TGTGCCAGCAGCTTAGCGGGGCTAAGCACAGATACGCAGTATTTT.